Listed below are T cell receptor beta chains from one sample, sequenced in a study of control samples from healthy donors and cancer patients. Profiled with immunoSEQ multiplex PCR; TCRdb holds only in-frame clones, not every one. The sample has approximately 100,000 clones; more than 85% are singletons. Sequenced: blood. All receptors derive from a woman in her forties or fifties in good health. CDR3s include the opening cysteine and the closing phenylalanine or tryptophan. A D gene is named only where the DNA matches it firmly. Expanded clones are given a class, and other clones once, few, many or no size at all.

D	J	size	V	DNA	CDR3
-	TRBJ1-6	-	TRBV30	TGTGCCTGGAGTCACGGGGGCCCGATCTATAATTCACCCCTCCACTTT	CAWSHGGPIYNSPLHF
-	TRBJ2-1	-	TRBV18	TGTGCCAGCTCACCCGCCCGGGGGCAGTCCTACAATGAGCAGTTCTTC	CASSPARGQSYNEQFF
-	TRBJ1-4	-	TRBV18	TGTGCCAGTACAGGAGCAACTAATGAAAAACTGTTTTTT	CASTGATNEKLFF
-	TRBJ1-1	-	TRBV30	TGTGCCTGGAGTAGGAGGAGGACTGAAGCTTTCTTT	CAWSRRRTEAFF
-	TRBJ1-1	few	TRBV5-4	TGTGCCAGCAGCTTAGACAGGAGGAACACTGAAGCTTTCTTT	CASSLDRRNTEAFF
-	TRBJ1-6	few	TRBV14	TGTGCCAGCAGCCAGGGGGGTAATTCACCCCTCCACTTT	CASSQGGNSPLHF
TRBD1	TRBJ2-2	-	TRBV30	TGTGCCTGGAGAACCGGGACAGGGGCCGCCGGGGAGCTGTTTTTT	CAWRTGTGAAGELFF
TRBD1	TRBJ2-7	-	TRBV7-9	TGTGCCAGCAGCTTCCCCGGGACAGGGGGCAACGAGCAGTACTTC	CASSFPGTGGNEQYF
-	TRBJ2-5	-	TRBV9	TGTGCCAGCGGGGACGGGGTCCCGTACCAAGAGACCCAGTACTTC	CASGDGVPYQETQYF
-	TRBJ1-2	-	TRBV6-2/TRBV6-3	TGTGCCAGCAGTACATCGAACTATGGCTACACCTTC	CASSTSNYGYTF
TRBD1	TRBJ1-1	-	TRBV9	TGTGCCAGCAGCGTAGAACGGACAGGGACCAACACTGAAGCTTTCTTT	CASSVERTGTNTEAFF
TRBD2	TRBJ2-5	once	TRBV5-1	TGCGCCAGCAGGGCCGGGACTAGCGGGGGGGCTGGCCAAGAGACCCAGTACTTC	CASRAGTSGGAGQETQYF
-	TRBJ2-7	-	TRBV5-1	TGCGCCAGCAGCTTGAGAGGGAGTTGGTACTTC	CASSLRGSWYF
-	TRBJ2-5	-	TRBV18	TGTGCCAGCTCATCCTTGGACAGCCAAGAGACCCAGTACTTC	CASSSLDSQETQYF
-	TRBJ1-1	-	TRBV5-1	TGCGCCAGCAAACCAGGTCCCCAAAACAGAAACACTGAAGCTTTCTTT	CASKPGPQNRNTEAFF
TRBD2	TRBJ2-1	-	TRBV29-1	TGCAGCGTTGGGGCGGGGGGCGGGGATGAGCAGTTCTTC	CSVGAGGGDEQFF
-	TRBJ2-2	-	TRBV18	TGTGCCAGCTCACCACGAGAGGGGTGGGACACCGGGGAGCTGTTTTTT	CASSPREGWDTGELFF
TRBD1	TRBJ1-6	-	TRBV5-1	TGCGCCAGCAGCTTGCCACCGGGACAGCTTAATTCACCCCTCCACTTT	CASSLPPGQLNSPLHF
-	TRBJ1-3	-	TRBV7-9	TGTGCGAGCCCCCAGGGTCAGAACTCTGGAAACACCATATATTTT	CASPQGQNSGNTIYF
-	TRBJ2-5	-	TRBV27	TGTGCCAGCAGTGCTCTAGGGAAGGCCCAAGAGACCCAGTACTTC	CASSALGKAQETQYF
-	TRBJ2-1	-	TRBV6-2/TRBV6-3	TGTGCCAGCAGTTATAGTCTCGCTAGGGAGCAGTTCTTC	CASSYSLAREQFF
-	TRBJ1-1	-	TRBV18	TGTGCCAGCTCACCACAAGCGGGGATGAACACTGAAGCTTTCTTT	CASSPQAGMNTEAFF
-	TRBJ2-2	-	TRBV19	TGTGCCAGTAGTCAGGGTATCTCCGGGGAGCTGTTTTTT	CASSQGISGELFF
-	TRBJ2-5	once	TRBV27	TGTGCCAGCAGTTTGAGTGCGATCCCACAAGAGACCCAGTACTTC	CASSLSAIPQETQYF
TRBD2	TRBJ2-7	-	TRBV5-1	TGCGCCAGCAGAGTTAGCGGGGGGAGGTACGAGCAGTACTTC	CASRVSGGRYEQYF
-	TRBJ2-7	-	TRBV30	TGTGCCTGGAGTACATGGAGCTCCTACGAGCAGTACTTC	CAWSTWSSYEQYF
TRBD1	TRBJ1-6	-	TRBV6-5	TGTGCCAGCACTCATGACAGGGTGGGTAATTCACCCCTCCACTTT	CASTHDRVGNSPLHF
-	TRBJ2-2	-	TRBV5-1	TGCGCCAGCAGCTTGGGGTCGGGGTACACCGGGGAGCTGTTTTTT	CASSLGSGYTGELFF
TRBD1	TRBJ1-1	-	TRBV11-2	TGTGCCAGCAGTCCTAGGGAGACAGGGCGGAGAGTAGCTTTCTTT	CASSPRETGRRVAFF
-	TRBJ2-7	-	TRBV5-1	TGCGCCAGCAGCTCGCCTGACCCGAGTTCGACCTACGAGCAGTACTTC	CASSSPDPSSTYEQYF
-	TRBJ1-2	-	TRBV25-1	TGTGCCAGCAGTCAAGGGACATCAGGCTACACCTTC	CASSQGTSGYTF
TRBD1	TRBJ1-3	-	TRBV30	TGTGCCTTCGAAGAAACCGGGACAGGCTTCTCTGGAAACACCATATATTTT	CAFEETGTGFSGNTIYF
-	TRBJ2-2	-	TRBV7-3	TGTGCCAGCAGCTCCCACCAGTCAACCGGGGAGCTGTTTTTT	CASSSHQSTGELFF
TRBD2	TRBJ2-7	once	TRBV7-2	TGTGCCAGCAGCCACGTAGCGGGGGGGGCCTACGAGCAGTACTTC	CASSHVAGGAYEQYF
TRBD1	TRBJ2-1	-	TRBV5-8	TGTGCCAGCAGCTCTTTCGGGACAGGGTCCCATGAGCAGTTCTTC	CASSSFGTGSHEQFF
TRBD1	TRBJ1-1	-	TRBV6-2/TRBV6-3	TGTGCCAGCAGTTCCCGACGCTTCAGTGGGGACAGGAACACTGAAGCTTTCTTT	CASSSRRFSGDRNTEAFF
TRBD1	TRBJ1-6	-	TRBV14	TGTGCCAGCAGCCAAGGTAGCGGGACAGGGTATTCACCCCTCCACTTT	CASSQGSGTGYSPLHF
TRBD1	TRBJ2-1	once	TRBV19	TGTGCCAGTAGTGCCGACAGGGGGCGATACAATGAGCAGTTCTTC	CASSADRGRYNEQFF
-	TRBJ2-5	-	TRBV19	TGTGCCAGTAGTCCCGGCAGGGCTCGGGAGACCCAGTACTTC	CASSPGRARETQYF
TRBD2	TRBJ2-3	-	TRBV27	TGTGCCAGCAGTTTATCAACTAGCGGGGAGACCGGTACGCAGTATTTT	CASSLSTSGETGTQYF
TRBD1	TRBJ2-7	-	TRBV30	TGTGCCTGGAGTAAGGACAGGGACGAGCAGTACTTC	CAWSKDRDEQYF
-	TRBJ2-3	few	TRBV6-5	TGTGCCAGCAGTTACCAGCAGGGAGATACGCAGTATTTT	CASSYQQGDTQYF
-	TRBJ1-5	-	TRBV2	TGTGCCAGCAGGCTAACGGGGGGACGGAGCAATCAGCTCCAGCATTTT	CASRLTGGRSNQLQHF
TRBD1	TRBJ2-1	-	TRBV3-1/TRBV3-2	TGTGCCAGCAGCCAAGGACAGGGTTTCGACAATGAGCAGTTCTTC	CASSQGQGFDNEQFF
-	TRBJ2-3	-	TRBV29-1	TGCAGCGTTTCCGCCAGATTCACAGATACGCAGTATTTT	CSVSARFTDTQYF
TRBD1	TRBJ1-1	-	TRBV24-1	TGTGCCACCAACGTGGGACAGGTCCAAACTCGGGACACTGAAGCTTTCTTT	CATNVGQVQTRDTEAFF
-	TRBJ1-6	-	TRBV4-2	TGTGCCAGCAGCCAAGGCCCCAGAAATTCACCCCTCCACTTT	CASSQGPRNSPLHF
-	TRBJ1-2	-	TRBV21-1	TGTGCCAGCAGCATATTCCGGGACAGGGGCTATGGCTACACCTTC	CASSIFRDRGYGYTF
-	TRBJ2-3	-	TRBV5-1	TGCGCCAGCAGCCCGGGACCTCCGTCGCAGTATTTT	CASSPGPPSQYF
-	TRBJ1-2	-	TRBV4-1	TGCGCCAGCAGCCAACAATTTTTCTACACCTTC	CASSQQFFYTF
TRBD1	TRBJ2-7	-	TRBV10-3	TGTGCCATCAGTGAAAAGACAGGGGGCCCCTACGAGCAGTACTTC	CAISEKTGGPYEQYF
TRBD1	TRBJ2-2	-	TRBV5-1	TGCGCCAGCGGAGGACAGGGGAGAAGGAGCACCGGGGAGCTGTTTTTT	CASGGQGRRSTGELFF
TRBD1	TRBJ1-1	-	TRBV6-2/TRBV6-3	TGTGCCAGCAGTTACTCGAGCCCGGACAGGGGCATCACGACCGCTTTT	CASSYSSPDRGITTAF
-	TRBJ1-2	-	TRBV30	TGTGCCTGGAGCCTCGGGGGTCTATATGGCTACACCTTC	CAWSLGGLYGYTF
-	TRBJ1-1	-	TRBV29-1	TGCAGCGTCCTGGGGGAACAGGGAGGATTTGAAGCTTTCTTT	CSVLGEQGGFEAFF
-	TRBJ1-2	-	TRBV18	TGTGCCAGCTCACCATTCCCAGAAGTAGACTATGGCTACACCTTC	CASSPFPEVDYGYTF
-	TRBJ2-6	once	TRBV2	TGTGCCAGCAGGACCAACGTCCTGACTTTC	CASRTNVLTF
-	TRBJ1-6	-	TRBV19	TGTGCCAGTAGTAGGGCTTATCTCTCCTATAATTCACCCCTCCACTTT	CASSRAYLSYNSPLHF
-	TRBJ1-4	-	TRBV5-1	TGCGCCAGCAGCTTGGGGGATGTCTCCGAAAAACTGTTTTTT	CASSLGDVSEKLFF
-	TRBJ2-5	-	TRBV9	TGTGCCAGCCCCCCTAGTTCCCTGGGCGAGACCCAGTACTTC	CASPPSSLGETQYF